Presented here are 3 T cell receptor beta chains from one specimen sequenced in a study of blood T cell repertoires in COVID-19. The data were produced by immunoSEQ multiplex PCR, yet TCRdb's version contains in-frame clones alone and is incomplete. The data show about 200,000 clones, around 79% seen once. Sequenced material: peripheral blood. The receptors stem from a woman between 40 and 55 years old with COVID-19, enrolled during active disease.

The gene calls are TRBV11-1 and TRBJ2-7, with D possibly being TRBD2 (6 bases). CDR3 length equals 14 residues. V dropped 7 bases and J dropped 3 bases, with 16 bases sitting between them. Germline-derived CDR1 and CDR2 are SGHAT and FQDESV (reference sequence). This CDR3 is CASTFETGDYEQYF. CDR3 nucleotides: TGTGCCAGCACCTTTGAAACGGGAGACTACGAGCAGTACTTC.

The chain's CDR3 is CASSLAGGSGRSKQFF. In DNA form, the CDR3 reads TGTGCCAGCAGCTTAGCAGGCGGGTCAGGTCGAAGTAAGCAGTTCTTC. The rearrangement joins TRBV7-2 to TRBJ2-1; the D gene is possibly TRBD2 (5 bases). Germline V gene data show CDR1 as SGHTA and CDR2 as FQGNSA. CDR3 length: 16 residues. V lost 0 bases, J lost 11 bases, and 20 bases lay in between.

The V call is TRBV4-3, the J call TRBJ1-6; the D gene is possibly TRBD1 (5 bases). The germline V gene has CDR1 LGHNA and CDR2 YSLEER. The V end was cut by 0 bases, the J end by 10 bases, with 13 bases between. The CDR3 has 15 amino acids. The DNA for the CDR3 is TGCGCCAGCAGCCAAGAATGGCAGGGTCACTCACCCCTCCACTTT. This encodes CASSQEWQGHSPLHF.